This paragraph covers one T cell receptor beta chain sequence. This clonotype came up many times. Its antigen is unknown. No quality values exist for individual bases; no much larger clone is one base distant. For unsorted PBMC libraries, 2 million PBMCs were used after storage in RNAlater at -80 degrees C until RNA extraction. The multiple sclerosis patients were enrolled in a US clinical protocol that evaluated disease progression with magnetic resonance imaging. Peripheral blood underwent Ficoll-Hypaque density gradient centrifugation to isolate PBMCs, which were then cryopreserved in liquid nitrogen. These data are taken from a study of neurological immune-mediated disorders (dated 2019 in TCRdb). Regarding the study in general: Among the roughly 34 multiple sclerosis patients, 31 had relapsing-remitting MS and 3 had secondary progressive MS. The cohort comprised 68 subjects: roughly 15 HAM/TSP patients, 35 or so multiple sclerosis patients and around 20 healthy controls. Alongside PBMC samples, the set of more than 80 TCR-beta libraries contained longitudinal samples, technical triplicates, and paired CD4+ and CD8+ T-cell subsets that had been sorted. Peripheral blood TCR-beta repertoires from patients with HTLV-I-associated myelopathy (HAM/TSP), patients with multiple sclerosis, and healthy controls were compared in the study using UMI-based sequencing. What the research found in general, with its limitations: Repertoires from 18 of 34 MS patients were grouped by phylogenetic analysis into a cluster of related CDR3 sequences, suggesting a possible repertoire-level signature. Expanded clones from different subjects shared no identical CDR3 amino acid sequences, which suggests that TCR-beta repertoires were private in all groups. TCR clonal expansion was greatest in HAM/TSP patients and smallest in MS patients, who ranked below even healthy controls. The MS cluster showed no association with clinical or MRI features, and the authors stated that larger cohorts are needed.

cDNA synthesis used template-switch 5'RACE with a primer carrying a 10-nucleotide random unique molecular identifier tagging each TCR transcript. Every sequencing run covered 15-18 subjects and yielded more than 170 million TCR-beta sequences. The RNeasy kit was used to extract total RNA. Using the KAPA Real-time Library Amplification kit, TCR-beta VDJ regions were amplified with primers for the TCR constant region and the 5'RACE anchor. Sample indexes and Illumina adaptors were added in a first PCR, after which library yield was increased in a second PCR. The roughly 650 bp TCR product was size-selected on a 2% E-gel SizeSelection system after Ampure bead purification. Before pooling, library quality was assessed on a Bioanalyzer, concentration was determined with Qubit, and library quantification was performed with the Kapa Library Quantification kit. An Illumina HiSeq 2500 sequenced the libraries paired-end 2 x 150 bp. To increase sequence diversity, roughly 24-30% phiX was spiked into each library pool. The paper's data handling went like this. Quality-filtered reads were processed with the UMI-based MiGEC pipeline, which removed over 75% of raw TCR sequences during error correction. VDJ genes were aligned to IMGT germline references, and each clonotype was defined by a unique CDR3 amino acid sequence together with V-J genes. VDJtools evaluated clonal expansion, Shannon diversity and CDR3 relatedness (CalcPairwiseDistances, ClusterSamples); CLCbio workbench built phylogenetic trees. Expanded clones were defined as having at least 8 unique UMIs, based on coefficient-of-variation modelling across technical triplicates. TCRdb passed the public sequencing reads through fastp at Q25 and MiXCR, retaining productive beta sequences. Each entry merges the rows of one CDR3 protein and shows their most common DNA and genes. The V and J calls and clone size come from TCRdb's table, not from the authors' own analysis. The sample table contains some 61,000 distinct CDR3 sequences; only one count was recorded for 3.9% of them. Approximately 1.2% of the sample goes to the ten largest clones.

The CDR3 sequence holds 16 residues, the cysteine and phenylalanine included. Of all the DNA, just the CDR3 is kept, 48 bases in frame from base 1. The germline V gene sets CDR1 to SGHTA and CDR2 to FQGNSA. V trim: 6 bases; J trim: 4 bases; unmatched bases: 9. This sequence uses TRBV7-2 and TRBJ2-4; TRBD1 lines up with 10 middle nucleotides. The sample taken for sequencing was PBMCs. The receptor was derived from a man aged 25-45 years with multiple sclerosis. The CDR3 region has the sequence CASRQPGQGTKNIQYF. The bases read TGTGCCAGCAGGCAACCGGGACAGGGGACAAAAAACATTCAGTACTTC.